This T cell receptor (beta chain) comes out of a study of cytomegalovirus exposure and HLA in healthy donors. Germline CDR1 is MNHNY and CDR2 is SVGAGI (reference sequence). This CDR3 region has 14 residues. The J segment lost 4 bases and the V segment lost 6 bases, leaving 5 bases of the junction unmatched. The PCR made use of 60 Vbeta and 13 Jbeta primers. Clones were read by immunoSEQ multiplex PCR, and TCRdb kept only the in-frame ones, dropping some. The sample contains about 200,000 clones, 65% to 85% of which appear only once. This receptor was taken from a woman between 25 and 40 years old in good health and CMV-seronegative. Sample: PBMCs. The chain recombines TRBV6-6 with TRBJ1-5; 8 bases line up with TRBD1. Written as DNA, the CDR3 is TGTGCCAGCAGACAGGGGGTGGGAAATCAGCCCCAGCATTTT. This sequence encodes CASRQGVGNQPQHF.